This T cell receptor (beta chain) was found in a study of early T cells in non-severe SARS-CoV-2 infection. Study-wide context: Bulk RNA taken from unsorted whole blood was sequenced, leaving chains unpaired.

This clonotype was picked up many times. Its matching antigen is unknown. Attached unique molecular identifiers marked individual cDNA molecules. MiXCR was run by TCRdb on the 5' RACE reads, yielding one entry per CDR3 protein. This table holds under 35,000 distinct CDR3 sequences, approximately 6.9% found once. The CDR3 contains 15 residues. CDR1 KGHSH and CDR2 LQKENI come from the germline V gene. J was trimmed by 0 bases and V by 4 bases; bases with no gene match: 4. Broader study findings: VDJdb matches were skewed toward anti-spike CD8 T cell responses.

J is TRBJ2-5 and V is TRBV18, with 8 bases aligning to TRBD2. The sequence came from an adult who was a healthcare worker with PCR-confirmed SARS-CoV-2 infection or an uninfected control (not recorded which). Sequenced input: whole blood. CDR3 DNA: TGTGCCAGCTCACAAGCGGGGGTTAACCAAGAGACCCAGTACTTC. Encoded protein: CASSQAGVNQETQYF.